This T cell receptor beta chain was observed in a study of cytomegalovirus exposure and HLA in healthy donors. Study information: The 110 or so validation repertoires used a platform that matched the one used for the approximately 690 first-cohort repertoires, as a later analysis reported.

V lost 0 bases and J lost 5; bases outside the gene matches: 5. Germline CDR1 reads SGHTA; CDR2 reads FQGNSA. The CDR3 totals 15 residues. Regarding this clone: Its target is not known.

Using immunoSEQ multiplex PCR, the repertoire was profiled, and TCRdb retains in-frame clones only, with some absent. The sample holds more than 110,000 clones; 85% to 95% are singletons and the top ten take 1.8%. Findings and limits, study-wide: TCR sequences were mostly rare, though some public TCRs occurred in many donors. TCR clusters originating in the first cohort tended to co-occur in the roughly 120 validation repertoires, according to a later analysis.

The sequence was collected from a young man in good health and CMV-seropositive. Source material: PBMCs. The genes are TRBV7-2 and TRBJ1-1; TRBD1 matches 8 bases. CDR3 protein: CASSLARTGLTEAFF. CDR3 coding DNA: TGTGCCAGCAGCTTAGCCCGGACAGGGTTGACTGAAGCTTTCTTT. The full variable domain, its missing parts supplied by reference TRBV7-2 and TRBJ1-1, is GAGVSQSPSNKVTEKGKDVELRCDPISGHTALYWYRQSLGQGLEFLIYFQGNSAPDKSGLPSDRFSAERTGGSVSTLTIQRTQQEDSAVYLCASSLARTGLTEAFFGQGTRLTVV.